These T cell receptor beta chains were read from a single sample in a study of memory CD4+ T cells and cytomegalovirus serostatus. Profiled with immunoSEQ multiplex PCR; TCRdb holds only in-frame clones, not every one. This table has around 60,000 clones, about four fifths appearing once. Source material: memory CD4+ T cells from blood. The receptor source for this set is an adult in good health and CMV-seronegative. Some clones in this sample may be carry-over from other donors' samples. Each CDR3 is given with its conserved first and last residue. The D gene is left open where the match is weak. Some rows have no size entry. The others give once, few or many, or a class for an expanded clone.

cdr3_aa | cdr3_nt | clone_size | j_call | v_call | d_call
CASSESVDYGYTF | TGTGCCAGCAGTGAATCGGTGGACTATGGCTACACCTTC | . | TRBJ1-2 | TRBV2 | .
CASSPTSGGGEQFF | TGTGCCAGCAGCCCGACTAGCGGGGGGGGCGAGCAGTTCTTC | . | TRBJ2-1 | TRBV11-3 | TRBD2
CASSMSANYGYTF | TGTGCCAGTAGTATGTCAGCTAACTATGGCTACACCTTC | . | TRBJ1-2 | TRBV19 | .
CASSRGGTQGNEQFF | TGTGCCAGCTCCCGGGGGGGGACCCAAGGGAATGAGCAGTTCTTC | . | TRBJ2-1 | TRBV9 | TRBD2
CASNWGHINTEAFF | TGCGCCAGCAATTGGGGACACATAAACACTGAAGCTTTCTTT | . | TRBJ1-1 | TRBV5-1 | .
CASSGGLADYTGELFF | TGTGCCAGCAGCGGTGGACTAGCGGATTACACCGGGGAGCTGTTTTTT | once | TRBJ2-2 | TRBV9 | TRBD2
CASSQAWGGVPYEQYF | TGCGCCAGCAGCCAAGCTTGGGGGGGCGTCCCCTACGAGCAGTACTTC | . | TRBJ2-7 | TRBV4-3 | .
CASSGAGWGEQYF | TGTGCCAGTAGTGGCGCAGGCTGGGGCGAGCAGTACTTC | . | TRBJ2-7 | TRBV19 | .
CASHTEGAGYTQYF | TGTGCCAGCCATACAGAGGGGGCGGGATATACGCAGTATTTT | . | TRBJ2-3 | TRBV2 | .
CASSFDRGVVLGETQYF | TGCGCCAGCAGCTTCGACAGGGGGGTCGTCCTCGGTGAGACCCAGTACTTC | . | TRBJ2-5 | TRBV5-1 | TRBD1
CASSQAGGKVGELFF | TGCGCCAGCAGCCAAGCAGGAGGGAAGGTCGGGGAGCTGTTTTTT | . | TRBJ2-2 | TRBV4-1 | .
CASSLYGGTEAFF | TGTGCCAGCAGCTTGTATGGGGGCACTGAAGCTTTCTTT | . | TRBJ1-1 | TRBV5-6 | .
CASSFLAGPLNEQFF | TGTGCCAGCAGCTTTCTAGCGGGGCCCCTCAATGAGCAGTTCTTC | . | TRBJ2-1 | TRBV7-3 | TRBD2
CASSRGGPSNEQFF | TGTGCCAGCAGCCGCGGGGGCCCCTCCAATGAGCAGTTCTTC | . | TRBJ2-1 | TRBV9 | .
CASSGTGSSNQPQHF | TGTGCCAGTAGTGGGACAGGGTCGAGCAATCAGCCCCAGCATTTT | . | TRBJ1-5 | TRBV19 | TRBD1
CASSPGLAGVSTGELFF | TGCGCCAGCAGCCCCGGACTAGCGGGAGTGAGCACCGGGGAGCTGTTTTTT | . | TRBJ2-2 | TRBV5-1 | TRBD2
CASRNRVTNSPLHF | TGTGCCAGCAGAAACAGGGTTACCAATTCACCCCTCCACTTT | . | TRBJ1-6 | TRBV28 | .
CASSPRTGVSYEQYF | TGCGCCAGCAGCCCACGGACAGGGGTATCCTACGAGCAGTACTTC | . | TRBJ2-7 | TRBV5-1 | TRBD1
CASGLVLSVTGGPGKLYNEQFF | TGTGCTAGTGGTTTGGTACTTTCTGTGACGGGAGGGCCGGGTAAGCTCTACAATGAGCAGTTCTTC | . | TRBJ2-1 | TRBV12-5 | TRBD2
CAWRADLHEQYF | TGTGCCTGGAGGGCCGATCTCCACGAGCAGTACTTC | . | TRBJ2-7 | TRBV30 | .
CASSLEAGAYNEQFF | TGCGCCAGCAGCTTGGAAGCGGGGGCCTACAATGAGCAGTTCTTC | once | TRBJ2-1 | TRBV5-1 | TRBD2
CAWSVGTGPGALHF | TGTGCCTGGAGTGTAGGGACAGGCCCGGGTGCCCTCCACTTT | . | TRBJ1-6 | TRBV30 | TRBD1
CASSPGQGFNTIYF | TGTGCCAGCAGCCCAGGACAGGGTTTCAACACCATATATTTT | . | TRBJ1-3 | TRBV7-9 | TRBD1
CASRKQGMYEQYF | TGTGCCAGCAGAAAACAGGGAATGTACGAGCAGTACTTC | . | TRBJ2-7 | TRBV28 | .
CASSPLRDTGELFF | TGTGCCAGCTCACCTCTCAGGGACACCGGGGAGCTGTTTTTT | . | TRBJ2-2 | TRBV18 | .
CASSNRDRDDEQYF | TGTGCCAGTAGTAACCGGGACAGGGATGACGAGCAGTACTTC | . | TRBJ2-7 | TRBV19 | TRBD1
CASREASGSDTQYF | TGTGCCAGCAGGGAGGCTAGCGGGTCAGATACGCAGTATTTT | few | TRBJ2-3 | TRBV6-4 | TRBD2
CASSLAGNKETQYF | TGTGCCAGCAGCTTAGCGGGGAATAAAGAGACCCAGTACTTC | . | TRBJ2-5 | TRBV13 | .
CASSLGTASSGNTIYF | TGCGCCAGCAGCCTTGGGACGGCAAGCTCTGGAAACACCATATATTTT | . | TRBJ1-3 | TRBV4-1 | .
CASSQGAGSTYEQYF | TGCGCCAGCAGCCAAGGGGCAGGGAGTACCTACGAGCAGTACTTC | . | TRBJ2-7 | TRBV4-3 | .
CASSGAGTAHTDTQYF | TGTGCCAGCAGTGGCGCCGGGACAGCTCACACAGATACGCAGTATTTT | . | TRBJ2-3 | TRBV28 | TRBD1
CASSRDTSNSPLHF | TGTGCCAGCAGCAGGGATACAAGCAATTCACCCCTCCACTTT | . | TRBJ1-6 | TRBV9 | .
CASSPDGGQPQHF | TGTGCCAGCAGCCCCGACGGAGGTCAGCCCCAGCATTTT | . | TRBJ1-5 | TRBV7-2 | .
CARSLKPKDRANQPQHF | TGTGCCAGAAGCTTGAAGCCTAAGGACAGGGCGAATCAGCCCCAGCATTTT | few | TRBJ1-5 | TRBV5-3 | TRBD1
CASRTGTSGRTEQFF | TGTGCCAGCAGGACAGGGACTAGCGGGAGGACTGAGCAGTTCTTC | . | TRBJ2-1 | TRBV6-6 | TRBD2
CASSDSSRLAKNIQYF | TGTGCCAGCAGTGACTCGTCAAGACTAGCCAAAAACATCCAGTACTTC | . | TRBJ2-4 | TRBV6-4 | TRBD2
CASRSLASRRGYTF | TGTGCCAGCAGGTCTTTGGCCTCGCGGCGTGGCTACACCTTC | . | TRBJ1-2 | TRBV27 | .
CASSYLPGGQETQYF | TGTGCCAGCAGTTACTTACCGGGAGGTCAAGAGACCCAGTACTTC | . | TRBJ2-5 | TRBV6-5 | TRBD2
CASSLSGTGGNYGYTF | TGTGCCAGCAGTTTAAGCGGGACAGGGGGCAACTATGGCTACACCTTC | . | TRBJ1-2 | TRBV27 | TRBD1
CASSKYSGTNTEAFF | TGTGCCAGCAGCAAATATTCCGGGACGAACACTGAAGCTTTCTTT | . | TRBJ1-1 | TRBV7-9 | .
CASSYGRGDSNQPQHF | TGTGCCAGCAGCTACGGGCGGGGGGATAGCAATCAGCCCCAGCATTTT | . | TRBJ1-5 | TRBV6-6 | .
CASSPGRYGYTF | TGTGCCAGCAGCCCCGGCCGATATGGCTACACCTTC | . | TRBJ1-2 | TRBV9 | .
CASSYSGTGGSPLHF | TGTGCCAGCAGTTACTCTGGGACAGGGGGTTCACCCCTCCACTTT | . | TRBJ1-6 | TRBV6-5 | TRBD1
CASSLQTGTSFNEQFF | TGTGCCAGCAGCCTCCAAACCGGGACTAGCTTCAATGAGCAGTTCTTC | . | TRBJ2-1 | TRBV4-2 | TRBD2
CASSWYSNQPQHF | TGTGCCAGCAGTTGGTATAGCAATCAGCCCCAGCATTTT | once | TRBJ1-5 | TRBV28 | .
CASSLSRLAQFEQYF | TGTGCCAGCAGCTTAAGTAGACTAGCGCAGTTCGAGCAGTACTTC | . | TRBJ2-7 | TRBV11-2 | TRBD2
CASSLGRAANEKLFF | TGTGCCAGCAGCTTAGGTCGTGCGGCTAATGAAAAACTGTTTTTT | . | TRBJ1-4 | TRBV11-2 | .
CASSRQGSFSYEQYF | TGTGCCAGCAGCCGACAGGGATCTTTCTCCTACGAGCAGTACTTC | . | TRBJ2-7 | TRBV27 | TRBD1
CASSLSQDRYTF | TGCGCCAGCAGCTTAAGTCAGGATCGCTACACCTTC | . | TRBJ1-2 | TRBV5-1 | .
CSASPSNTQYF | TGCAGTGCTTCCCCGTCTAATACGCAGTATTTT | . | TRBJ2-3 | TRBV20-1 | .
CASSLHTSGGRTQYF | TGTGCCAGCAGTTTGCATACTAGCGGGGGGCGGACGCAGTATTTT | . | TRBJ2-3 | TRBV28 | TRBD2
CASSLARTLLNTEAFF | TGTGCCAGCAGCTTAGCTCGGACATTACTGAACACTGAAGCTTTCTTT | . | TRBJ1-1 | TRBV7-9 | .
CASSAGPQETQYF | TGCGCCAGCAGCGCTGGACCTCAAGAGACCCAGTACTTC | . | TRBJ2-5 | TRBV5-1 | .
CASRLGSTYNSPLHF | TGTGCCAGCAGGCTCGGGAGCACCTATAATTCACCCCTCCACTTT | . | TRBJ1-6 | TRBV6-6 | .
CSVTQTSASTDTQYF | TGCAGCGTAACCCAAACTAGTGCTAGCACAGATACGCAGTATTTT | . | TRBJ2-3 | TRBV29-1 | .
CSVVYIMGDTQYF | TGCAGCGTTGTATATATTATGGGAGATACGCAGTATTTT | few | TRBJ2-3 | TRBV29-1 | .
CASSEDRGRGETQYF | TGTGCCAGCAGCGAGGACAGGGGGCGCGGAGAGACCCAGTACTTC | . | TRBJ2-5 | TRBV28 | TRBD1
CASSFDLGQGSYGYTF | TGTGCCAGCAGCTTCGATCTAGGACAGGGGAGCTATGGCTACACCTTC | . | TRBJ1-2 | TRBV7-2 | TRBD1
CASSVGEAAGGSYNEQFF | TGCGCCAGCAGCGTTGGGGAAGCGGCGGGTGGCTCCTACAATGAGCAGTTCTTC | . | TRBJ2-1 | TRBV5-1 | .
CASIFAGRSDTQYF | TGTGCCAGCATCTTCGCGGGACGATCGGATACGCAGTATTTT | . | TRBJ2-3 | TRBV6-1 | .